The rows below give T cell receptor beta chains drawn from one sample of a study of shared clonotypes between healthy human individuals. Clones were read by immunoSEQ multiplex PCR, and TCRdb kept only the in-frame ones, dropping some. Here the sample spans 450,000 or so clones, approximately 71% being singletons. Sequenced input: PBMCs. Source of these receptors: a woman in her thirties or forties in good health. Some clones in this sample may be carry-over from other donors' samples. Each CDR3 is given with its conserved first and last residue. A D gene is named only where the DNA matches it firmly. The size field is filled for only some rows; it gives once, few, many or a size class.

cdr3_length	d_call	v_call	clone_size	j_call	cdr3_aa	cdr3_nt
11	-	TRBV30	once	TRBJ2-1	CAWITGYEQFF	TGTGCCTGGATTACAGGGTATGAGCAGTTCTTC
14	-	TRBV28	-	TRBJ2-2	CASSLGTNTGELFF	TGTGCCAGCAGTTTAGGAACGAACACCGGGGAGCTGTTTTTT
15	TRBD1	TRBV10-3	once	TRBJ1-1	CAISESTGRNTEAFF	TGTGCCATCAGTGAGTCGACAGGGAGAAACACTGAAGCTTTCTTT
14	-	TRBV28	-	TRBJ1-1	CASSSPPQYTEAFF	TGTGCCAGCAGCTCCCCCCCGCAATACACTGAAGCTTTCTTT
19	TRBD2	TRBV6-1	-	TRBJ2-1	CASSDPGTSGHYSYNEQFF	TGTGCCAGCAGTGACCCTGGGACTAGCGGACATTACTCCTACAATGAGCAGTTCTTC
15	-	TRBV25-1	-	TRBJ1-4	CASSESEGGNEKLFF	TGTGCCAGCAGTGAATCGGAGGGGGGCAATGAAAAACTGTTTTTT
15	TRBD2	TRBV7-9	-	TRBJ2-7	CASSAGRVSSYEQYF	TGTGCCAGCAGCGCCGGGAGGGTCAGCTCCTACGAGCAGTACTTC
14	-	TRBV4-1	-	TRBJ1-2	CASSQQDYNYGYTF	TGCGCCAGCAGCCAACAGGATTATAACTATGGCTACACCTTC
16	TRBD2	TRBV7-3	-	TRBJ2-3	CASSPLAGGSTDTQYF	TGTGCCAGCAGCCCACTAGCGGGGGGATCCACAGATACGCAGTATTTT
14	TRBD2	TRBV7-2	-	TRBJ2-3	CASSQSGSADTQYF	TGTGCCAGCAGTCAGAGCGGGAGTGCAGATACGCAGTATTTT
14	TRBD2	TRBV27	-	TRBJ2-7	CASRLAGGTCEQYF	TGTGCCAGCAGACTAGCGGGAGGCACCTGCGAGCAGTACTTC
15	TRBD2	TRBV9	-	TRBJ2-3	CASSVTSGRLDTQYF	TGTGCCAGCAGCGTCACTAGCGGGAGGTTGGATACGCAGTATTTT
15	TRBD2	TRBV2	-	TRBJ2-7	CASSVAGTSSYEQYF	TGTGCCAGCAGTGTGGCCGGGACTAGCTCCTACGAGCAGTACTTC
13	TRBD1	TRBV28	-	TRBJ1-1	CATSQGVLTEAFF	TGTGCCACATCACAGGGGGTTCTAACTGAAGCTTTCTTT
13	-	TRBV18	-	TRBJ2-1	CASSPLTEGEQFF	TGTGCCAGCTCACCCCTGACAGAGGGTGAGCAGTTCTTC
14	-	TRBV28	-	TRBJ1-5	CASSLLGTRQPQHF	TGTGCCAGCAGTTTATTGGGGACACGTCAGCCCCAGCATTTT
14	-	TRBV6-5	-	TRBJ2-1	CASSPSRSYNEQFF	TGTGCCAGCAGTCCTAGCCGGTCCTACAATGAGCAGTTCTTC
11	TRBD1	TRBV30	-	TRBJ1-4	CAWSRQGAVGF	TGTGCCTGGAGCAGACAGGGGGCGGTGGGTTTT
15	TRBD1	TRBV6-5	once	TRBJ2-7	CASSYREQGTYEQYF	TGTGCCAGCAGTTACAGGGAACAGGGGACCTACGAGCAGTACTTC
15	-	TRBV11-2	-	TRBJ2-1	CASSFPPGRGGEQFF	TGTGCCAGCAGCTTCCCCCCGGGGCGAGGCGGTGAGCAGTTCTTC
15	TRBD2	TRBV5-8	-	TRBJ2-7	CASSWGLAGGDEQYF	TGTGCCAGCAGCTGGGGACTAGCGGGAGGCGACGAGCAGTACTTC
14	TRBD2	TRBV9	-	TRBJ2-3	CASSGTSGSDTQYF	TGTGCCAGCAGCGGGACTAGCGGGAGTGATACGCAGTATTTT
16	TRBD1	TRBV27	-	TRBJ1-5	CASQTTQGQGSQPQHF	TGTGCCAGCCAAACAACTCAGGGACAGGGGAGTCAGCCCCAGCATTTT
13	-	TRBV14	-	TRBJ2-1	CASSQSRGNEQFF	TGTGCCAGCAGCCAATCCAGGGGTAATGAGCAGTTCTTC
15	-	TRBV6-5	-	TRBJ2-2	CASNLYRANTGELFF	TGTGCCAGCAACCTTTACAGGGCCAACACCGGGGAGCTGTTTTTT
16	TRBD2	TRBV27	few	TRBJ2-2	CASSLLREMNTGELFF	TGTGCCAGCAGTTTGCTGCGGGAGATGAACACCGGGGAGCTGTTTTTT
15	-	TRBV7-6	-	TRBJ2-7	CASSRGGPRGSEQYF	TGTGCCAGCAGTCGCGGGGGCCCGAGGGGGAGTGAGCAGTACTTC
12	-	TRBV6-5	-	TRBJ2-1	CASTVAAGEQFF	TGTGCCAGCACCGTCGCGGCCGGTGAGCAGTTCTTC
13	-	TRBV15	-	TRBJ1-5	CATSPTGAQPQHF	TGTGCCACCAGCCCGACGGGGGCTCAGCCCCAGCATTTT
15	TRBD1	TRBV19	-	TRBJ1-5	CASSPRQGGNQPQHF	TGTGCCAGTAGTCCAAGACAGGGCGGCAATCAGCCCCAGCATTTT
17	TRBD2	TRBV7-2	-	TRBJ2-5	CASSPSGTSGRFETQYF	TGTGCCAGCAGTCCATCCGGGACTAGCGGGAGATTCGAGACCCAGTACTTC
17	TRBD1	TRBV19	-	TRBJ1-1	CASSIDLFDRVNTEAFF	TGTGCCAGTAGTATAGATCTATTCGACAGGGTGAACACTGAAGCTTTCTTT
13	-	TRBV27	-	TRBJ2-5	CASSLRGAETQYF	TGTGCCAGCAGTTTACGGGGGGCGGAGACCCAGTACTTC
15	TRBD1	TRBV5-1	-	TRBJ1-4	CASSFRQGTNEKLFF	TGCGCCAGCAGCTTTCGACAGGGGACGAATGAAAAACTGTTTTTT
14	-	TRBV7-9	-	TRBJ2-1	CASSLGGLFSEQFF	TGTGCCAGCAGCCTAGGTGGGCTCTTCAGTGAGCAGTTCTTC
14	TRBD2	TRBV30	-	TRBJ2-1	CAWSGAGGPFEQFF	TGTGCCTGGAGTGGAGCGGGAGGGCCATTTGAGCAGTTCTTC
14	TRBD1	TRBV19	-	TRBJ2-7	CASSIEGAEYEQYF	TGTGCCAGTAGTATCGAGGGGGCAGAGTACGAGCAGTACTTC
14	-	TRBV10-1	-	TRBJ2-3	CASSESISTDTQYF	TGCGCCAGCAGTGAGTCGATCAGCACAGATACGCAGTATTTT
13	-	TRBV7-9	-	TRBJ1-3	CASSFAPGNTIYF	TGTGCCAGCAGCTTCGCCCCCGGAAACACCATATATTTT
14	-	TRBV2	-	TRBJ2-1	CASSDEGAYNEQFF	TGTGCCAGCAGTGATGAAGGGGCCTACAATGAGCAGTTCTTC
12	TRBD1	TRBV28	-	TRBJ1-4	CASRQGGRKLFF	TGTGCCAGCCGACAGGGAGGAAGAAAACTGTTTTTT
16	-	TRBV2	-	TRBJ2-3	CASSPADSHFTDTQYF	TGTGCCAGCAGCCCCGCGGACAGCCACTTCACAGATACGCAGTATTTT
16	-	TRBV9	once	TRBJ2-2	CASSVGAGANTGELFF	TGTGCCAGCAGCGTAGGTGCCGGAGCGAACACCGGGGAGCTGTTTTTT
18	-	TRBV21-1	-	TRBJ1-5	CASSKVIGGQGDNQPQHF	TGTGCCAGCAGCAAAGTCATAGGTGGACAGGGGGACAATCAGCCCCAGCATTTT
12	TRBD1	TRBV29-1	-	TRBJ2-5	CSVVTGLETQYF	TGCAGCGTCGTGACAGGGTTAGAGACCCAGTACTTC
13	TRBD2	TRBV7-2	-	TRBJ2-7	CASRVSGVYEQYF	TGTGCCAGCAGAGTCAGCGGGGTCTACGAGCAGTACTTC
17	TRBD1	TRBV14	-	TRBJ1-1	CASSQVYRGRGNTEAFF	TGTGCCAGCAGCCAAGTTTACAGGGGGCGAGGAAACACTGAAGCTTTCTTT
17	-	TRBV4-1	-	TRBJ1-4	CASSPEAGFVTSEKLFF	TGCGCCAGCAGCCCGGAAGCGGGTTTCGTAACTAGTGAAAAACTGTTTTTT
13	-	TRBV6-1	-	TRBJ2-7	CASSTDEGFEQYF	TGTGCCAGCAGCACCGACGAGGGGTTCGAGCAGTACTTC
16	TRBD2	TRBV28	many	TRBJ2-4	CASSFGGNRAKNIQYF	TGTGCCAGCAGTTTCGGGGGGAATAGAGCCAAAAACATTCAGTACTTC
13	-	TRBV7-3	-	TRBJ1-5	CASSPAGGQPQHF	TGTGCCAGCAGCCCCGCGGGGGGTCAGCCCCAGCATTTT
13	-	TRBV29-1	-	TRBJ2-5	CSVDRALQETQYF	TGCAGCGTTGACAGGGCCCTCCAAGAGACCCAGTACTTC
13	-	TRBV5-6	-	TRBJ2-7	CASIDGRSYEQYF	TGTGCCAGCATCGACGGGCGGTCCTACGAGCAGTACTTC
16	TRBD1	TRBV28	-	TRBJ1-5	CASAVLGQGGNQPQHF	TGTGCCAGCGCAGTGTTAGGGCAGGGGGGCAATCAGCCCCAGCATTTT